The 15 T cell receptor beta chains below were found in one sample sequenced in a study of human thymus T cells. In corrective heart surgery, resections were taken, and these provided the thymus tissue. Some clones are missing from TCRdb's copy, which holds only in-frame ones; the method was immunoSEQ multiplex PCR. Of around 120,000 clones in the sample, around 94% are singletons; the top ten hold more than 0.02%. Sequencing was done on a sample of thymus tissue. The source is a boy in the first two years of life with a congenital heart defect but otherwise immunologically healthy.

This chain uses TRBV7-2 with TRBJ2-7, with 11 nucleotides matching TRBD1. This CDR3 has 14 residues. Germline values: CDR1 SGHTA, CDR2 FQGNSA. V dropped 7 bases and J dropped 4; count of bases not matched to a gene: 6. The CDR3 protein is CASTPGTGGYEQYF. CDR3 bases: TGTGCCAGCACCCCCGGGACAGGGGGTTACGAGCAGTACTTC.

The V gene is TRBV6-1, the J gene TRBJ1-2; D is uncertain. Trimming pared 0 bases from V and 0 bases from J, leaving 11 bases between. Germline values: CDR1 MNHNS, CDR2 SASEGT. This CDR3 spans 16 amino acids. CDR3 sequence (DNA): TGTGCCAGCAGTGAAGCGGACGGCCGAACTAACTATGGCTACACCTTC. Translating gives CASSEADGRTNYGYTF.

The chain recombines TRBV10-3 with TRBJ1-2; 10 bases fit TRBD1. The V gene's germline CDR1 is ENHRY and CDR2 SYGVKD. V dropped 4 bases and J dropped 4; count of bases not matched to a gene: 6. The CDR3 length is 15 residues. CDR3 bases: TGTGCCATCAGTGGGGACAGGGGCGACAGCTATGGCTACACCTTC. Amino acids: CAISGDRGDSYGYTF.

CDR3 coding DNA: TGTGCCAGCAGCTTTTTGCCCGCGGGGGGGCGGGTAGATACGCAGTATTTT. Its translation: CASSFLPAGGRVDTQYF. This chain links TRBV7-9 with TRBJ2-3; 9 nucleotides agree with TRBD2. Per the germline V gene, CDR1 is SEHNR and CDR2 is FQNEAQ (reference sequence). V lost 3 bases, J lost 5 bases, and 12 bases stayed unmatched. This CDR3 contains 17 residues.

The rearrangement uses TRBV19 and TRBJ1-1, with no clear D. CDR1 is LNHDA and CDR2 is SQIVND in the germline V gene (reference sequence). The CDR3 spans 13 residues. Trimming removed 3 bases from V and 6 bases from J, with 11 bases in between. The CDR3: CASSILSISEAFF. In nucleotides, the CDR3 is TGTGCCAGTAGTATTCTCTCAATCTCTGAAGCTTTCTTT.

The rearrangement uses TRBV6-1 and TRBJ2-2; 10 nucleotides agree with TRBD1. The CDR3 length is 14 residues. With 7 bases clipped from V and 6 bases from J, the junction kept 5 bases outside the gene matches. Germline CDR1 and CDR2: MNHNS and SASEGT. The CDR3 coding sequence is TGTGCCAGCACAGGGACAGGGGTTTCCGGGGAGCTGTTTTTT. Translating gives CASTGTGVSGELFF.

The DNA for the CDR3 is TGCGCCAGCAGCCTCCGACAGGGGCCATCGTACACTGAAGCTTTCTTT. Translating gives CASSLRQGPSYTEAFF. This rearrangement joins TRBV4-3 to TRBJ1-1, with 8 bases aligning to TRBD1. Germline V gene data show CDR1 as LGHNA and CDR2 as YSLEER. This CDR3 comprises 16 residues. J gave up 3 bases and V 4 bases, and 10 bases lay outside the gene matches.

For the CDR3, the DNA is TGTGCCAGCAGCTTAACGATGGGGGGCACGAACACTGAAGCTTTCTTT. It specifies CASSLTMGGTNTEAFF. The chain combines TRBV27 with TRBJ1-1, with a tentative D call TRBD1 (6 bases). Germline CDR1 reads MNHEY; CDR2 reads SMNVEV (reference sequence). This CDR3 contains 16 residues. V lost 6 bases and J lost 1, with 18 bases in between.

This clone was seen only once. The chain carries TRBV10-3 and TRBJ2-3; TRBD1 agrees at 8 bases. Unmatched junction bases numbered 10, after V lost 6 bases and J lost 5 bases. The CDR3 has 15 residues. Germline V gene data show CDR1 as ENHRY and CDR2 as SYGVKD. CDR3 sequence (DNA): TGTGCCATCAGGTCTTCAGGGGGCGCGAGAGATACGCAGTATTTT. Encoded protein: CAIRSSGGARDTQYF.

CDR3 sequence: CASSSRGRGYNSPLHF. The CDR3 nucleotides are TGTGCCAGCAGCTCCAGGGGTCGGGGATATAATTCACCCCTCCACTTT. The chain uses TRBV7-2 and TRBJ1-6, with D perhaps TRBD1 (6 bases). This CDR3 comprises 16 residues. V was shortened by 4 bases and J by 4 bases, with 14 bases between the two germline ends. Germline V lookup: CDR1 SGHTA, CDR2 FQGNSA.

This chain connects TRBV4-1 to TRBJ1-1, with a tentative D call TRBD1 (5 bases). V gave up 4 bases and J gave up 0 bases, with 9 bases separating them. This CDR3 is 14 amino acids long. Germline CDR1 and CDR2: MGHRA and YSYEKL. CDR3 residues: CASSLMDMNTEAFF. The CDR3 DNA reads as TGCGCCAGCAGCCTTATGGACATGAACACTGAAGCTTTCTTT.

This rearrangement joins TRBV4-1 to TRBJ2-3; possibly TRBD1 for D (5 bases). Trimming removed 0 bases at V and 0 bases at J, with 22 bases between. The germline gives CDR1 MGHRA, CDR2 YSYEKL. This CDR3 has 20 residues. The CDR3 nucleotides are TGCGCCAGCAGCCAAGATTGGTTCCAGGGCCTCTCTCCTAGCACAGATACGCAGTATTTT. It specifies CASSQDWFQGLSPSTDTQYF.

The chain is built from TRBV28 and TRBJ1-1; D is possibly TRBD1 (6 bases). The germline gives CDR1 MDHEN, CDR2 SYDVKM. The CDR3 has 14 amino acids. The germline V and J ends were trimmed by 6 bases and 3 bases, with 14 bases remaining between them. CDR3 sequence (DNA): TGTGCCAGCAGATACATCCAGGGGTACACTGAAGCTTTCTTT. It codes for CASRYIQGYTEAFF.

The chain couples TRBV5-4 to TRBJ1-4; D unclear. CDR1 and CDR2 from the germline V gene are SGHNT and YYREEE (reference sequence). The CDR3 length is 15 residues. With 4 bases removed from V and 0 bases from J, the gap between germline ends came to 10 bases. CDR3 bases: TGTGCCAGCAGCCCGGACGCCTCAACTAATGAAAAACTGTTTTTT. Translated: CASSPDASTNEKLFF.

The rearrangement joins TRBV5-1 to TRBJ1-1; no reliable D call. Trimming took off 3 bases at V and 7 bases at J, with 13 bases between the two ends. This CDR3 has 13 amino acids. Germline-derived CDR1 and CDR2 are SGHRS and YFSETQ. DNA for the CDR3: TGCGCCAGCAGCTCAGCTAACCGGGATGAAGCTTTCTTT. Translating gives CASSSANRDEAFF. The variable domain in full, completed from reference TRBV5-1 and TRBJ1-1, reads KAGVTQTPRYLIKTRGQQVTLSCSPISGHRSVSWYQQTPGQGLQFLFEYFSETQRNKGNFPGRFSGRQFSNSRSEMNVSTLELGDSALYLCASSSANRDEAFFGQGTRLTVV.